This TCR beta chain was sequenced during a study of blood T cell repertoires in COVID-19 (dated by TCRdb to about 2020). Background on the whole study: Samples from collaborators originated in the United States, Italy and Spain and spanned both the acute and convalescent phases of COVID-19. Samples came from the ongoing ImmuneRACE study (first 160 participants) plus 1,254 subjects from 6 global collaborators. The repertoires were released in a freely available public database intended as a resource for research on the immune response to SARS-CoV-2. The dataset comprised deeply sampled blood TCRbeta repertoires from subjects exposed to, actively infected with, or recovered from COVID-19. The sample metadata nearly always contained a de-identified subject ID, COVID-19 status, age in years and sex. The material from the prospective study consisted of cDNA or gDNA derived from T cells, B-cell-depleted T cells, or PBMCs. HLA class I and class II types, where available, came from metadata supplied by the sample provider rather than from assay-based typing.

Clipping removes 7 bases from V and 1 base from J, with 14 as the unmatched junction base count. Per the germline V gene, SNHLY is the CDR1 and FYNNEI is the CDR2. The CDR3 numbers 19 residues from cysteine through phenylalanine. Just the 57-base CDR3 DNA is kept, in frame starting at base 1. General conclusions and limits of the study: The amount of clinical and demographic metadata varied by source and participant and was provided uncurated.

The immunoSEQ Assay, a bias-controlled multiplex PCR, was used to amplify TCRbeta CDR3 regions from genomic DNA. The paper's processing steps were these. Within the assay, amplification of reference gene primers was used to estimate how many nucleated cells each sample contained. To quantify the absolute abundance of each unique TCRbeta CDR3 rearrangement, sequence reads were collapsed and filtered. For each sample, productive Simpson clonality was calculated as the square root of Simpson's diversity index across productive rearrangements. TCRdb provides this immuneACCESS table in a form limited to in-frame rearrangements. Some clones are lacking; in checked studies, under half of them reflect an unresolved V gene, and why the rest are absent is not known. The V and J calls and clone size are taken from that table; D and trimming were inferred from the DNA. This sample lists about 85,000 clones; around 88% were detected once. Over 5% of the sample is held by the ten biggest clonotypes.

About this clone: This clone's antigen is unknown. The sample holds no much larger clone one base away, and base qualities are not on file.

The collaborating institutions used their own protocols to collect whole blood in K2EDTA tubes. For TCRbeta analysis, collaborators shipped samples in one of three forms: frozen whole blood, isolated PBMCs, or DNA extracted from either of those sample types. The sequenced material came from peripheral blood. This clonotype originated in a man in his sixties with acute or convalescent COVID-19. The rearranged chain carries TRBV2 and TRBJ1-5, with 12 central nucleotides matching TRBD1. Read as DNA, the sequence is TGTGCCAGCACCCTGCTTCGGGACAGGGGGCGCGGGAGCAATCAGCCCCAGCATTTT. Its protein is CASTLLRDRGRGSNQPQHF.